A single sample is the source of the 6 T cell receptor beta chains below, sequenced in a study of control samples from healthy donors and cancer patients. Sequenced by immunoSEQ multiplex PCR; TCRdb stores in-frame clones only, minus some. This sample has 95,000 to 100,000 clones; 75% to 90% occur once, and the top ten carry more than 7%. The sequenced sample consisted of blood. The source of these receptors is a man in his thirties or forties in good health.

The chain recombines TRBV5-4 with TRBJ2-7; 11 bases align to TRBD1. This CDR3 contains 15 residues. V lost 4 bases to trimming and J lost 3 bases; unmatched junction nucleotides: 6. Germline CDR1 is SGHNT and CDR2 is YYREEE (reference sequence). CDR3 DNA: TGTGCCAGCAGCCCTAAGGGACAGGGGGGCTACGAGCAGTACTTC. This codes for CASSPKGQGGYEQYF.

The chain recombines TRBV4-1 with TRBJ2-1; D not certain. Germline-derived CDR1 and CDR2 are MGHRA and YSYEKL. This CDR3 spans 17 amino acids. V was shortened by 0 bases and J by 1 base, with 13 bases between the two germline ends. CDR3 in DNA: TGCGCCAGCAGCCAAGATAGGGTGACCCGGTCCTACAATGAGCAGTTCTTC. Amino acids: CASSQDRVTRSYNEQFF.

This chain joins TRBV6-5 and TRBJ1-2; the match to TRBD1 covers 10 bases. This CDR3 is built from 13 residues. Unmatched junction bases numbered 5, after V lost 5 bases and J lost 8 bases. Germline V CDR1 and CDR2: MNHEY, SVGAGI. CDR3 nucleotide sequence: TGTGCCAGCAGTAGAGACAGGGGGCTCGGCTACACCTTC. It codes for CASSRDRGLGYTF.

This chain uses TRBV10-1 with TRBJ2-3; TRBD2 agrees at 8 bases. V lost 0 bases to trimming and J lost 0 bases; unmatched junction nucleotides: 8. The CDR3 spans 18 residues. The V gene's germline CDR1 is WNHNN and CDR2 SYGVQD (reference sequence). CDR3 protein: CASSESRGREVSTDTQYF. The CDR3 DNA sequence: TGCGCCAGCAGTGAGTCGCGAGGGCGGGAGGTTAGCACAGATACGCAGTATTTT.

The rearrangement links TRBV2 to TRBJ2-5; D may be TRBD1 or TRBD2 (6 bases each). CDR1 is SNHLY and CDR2 is FYNNEI in the germline V gene. Trimming stripped 7 bases from V and 3 bases from J, with 18 bases between. CDR3 size: 15 residues. The CDR3 here is CASTPRGGREETQYF. The DNA of the CDR3 is TGTGCCAGCACCCCTAGAGGGGGGCGCGAAGAGACCCAGTACTTC.

The genes are TRBV28 and TRBJ2-5; either TRBD1 or TRBD2 may fit D (5 bases each). Germline CDR1 reads MDHEN; CDR2 reads SYDVKM. Trimming shortened V by 4 bases and J by 0 bases, and 18 bases separated the two germline ends. CDR3 size: 17 residues. The CDR3 region has the DNA TGTGCCAGCAGTTCTTATTCTCGGGACGAGTACCAAGAGACCCAGTACTTC. Translation: CASSSYSRDEYQETQYF.